The subject of this entry is one T cell receptor beta chain. No antigen is known for it. This entry is derived from a study of cytomegalovirus exposure and HLA in healthy donors. General study findings and limits: Reports indicate that TCR beta sequences accurately predicted the HLA-A and HLA-B alleles of most subjects. A later analysis linked a missense variant in DCLRE1C to the trimming of TCR beta V and J genes.

Trimming removed 2 bases at V and 8 bases at J, with 15 bases between. The CDR3 extends over 15 amino acids. Germline-derived CDR1 and CDR2 are MGHRA and YSYEKL. PCR involved 60 Vbeta and 13 Jbeta primers. Sequenced by immunoSEQ multiplex PCR; TCRdb stores in-frame clones only, minus some. This table has fewer than 250,000 clones, roughly 77% appearing once. Sequenced input: PBMCs. The chain joins TRBV4-1 to TRBJ2-2; D call uncertain. The receptor was isolated from a male donor in good health and CMV-seropositive. CDR3 sequence reads: CASSQRGNPSGELFF. The DNA for the CDR3 is TGCGCCAGCAGCCAACGAGGTAACCCGTCGGGGGAGCTGTTTTTT.